This T cell receptor beta chain is drawn from a study of Ad26.COV2.S vaccination and SARS-CoV-2 variants (dated by TCRdb to the early 2020s). General notes on the study: Vaccine-arm donors were drawn from COV1001, a multicentre, randomized, double-blind, placebo-controlled phase I-IIa trial of Ad26.COV2.S in healthy adults. Dosing of Ad26.COV2.S was intramuscular, at either 5x10^10 or 1x10^11 viral particles, delivered as one shot or as two shots spaced 56 days apart. TCRbeta repertoire sequencing served as the tool for gauging how specific and how broad the SARS-CoV-2-reactive T cell receptors were following Ad26.COV2.S vaccination. A total of around 32 samples were included in the TCR-sequenced set, comprising around 20 Ad26.COV2.S vaccine recipients, 5 placebo recipients and 8 SARS-CoV-2 convalescent individuals. Trial participants were randomized into five groups of five: low-dose or high-dose Ad26.COV2.S given once or twice, or placebo on both occasions. Investigators did not know the trial group allocation while performing experiments and assessing outcomes.

What this sample's treatment or condition label stands for: roughly 20 received Ad26.COV2.S at low or high dose, single or two shots; about 5 received placebo; per-sample allocation not given. Repertoires of vaccine and placebo recipients were sequenced from samples collected on day 63 after the first injection. Between 29 July and 7 August 2020, Cohort 1b enrolled about two dozen adults aged 18-55 years at one site in Boston, USA. Ad26.COV2.S consisted of a replication-incompetent adenovirus type 26 vector by which a prefusion-stabilized SARS-CoV-2 spike protein from the original Wuhan strain was expressed. V was cut back by 1 base and J by 4 bases, leaving a gap of 4 bases between them. The CDR3, cysteine through phenylalanine, is 12 amino acids long. Solely the CDR3 DNA is kept, with 36 bases framed from the first base. Taken from the germline V gene, the CDR1 and CDR2 loops are MNHNS and SASEGT.

Beyond this particular receptor, the publication reports: The authors noted that the TCR breadth and depth analyses may have underestimated total T cell responses. After vaccination, substantial breadth of spike-specific CD8+ and CD4+ T cell responses was reported. Higher spike-specific TCR breadth was observed in Ad26.COV2.S recipients than in placebo recipients (P = 0.0014). The study lacked the statistical power to compare responses across vaccine doses or regimens. Vaccine and placebo recipients had comparable non-spike TCR breadth, which fits with the vaccine containing only spike.

A note on this clone: Its target antigen remains unknown. No qualities accompany the bases; no much larger clone lies one base away. The same CDR3 also results from other DNA sequences found in this sample.

The immunoSEQ Assay was the method used to sequence TCRbeta CDR3 regions. After extraction, genomic DNA underwent amplification by bias-controlled multiplex PCR, followed by high-throughput sequencing. In the source study's methods: To quantify the absolute abundance of every unique TCRbeta CDR3 region, sequences were collapsed and filtered. Usable DNA was measured by amplifying reference genes present in all nucleated cells, and TCRbeta template counts were normalized to that usable DNA to estimate T cell fraction. Repertoire TCRs were annotated as SARS-CoV-2-specific when V gene, CDR3 amino acid sequence and J gene were exactly matched to a known reactive TCR set. The reference SARS-CoV-2 TCR set was derived from MIRA and filtered for enrichment in COVID-19-positive ImmuneCODE repertoires, a step that removed public or cross-reactive TCRs. Drawing on the MIRA antigens, annotated TCRs were analysed further at the level of specific ORF or position within ORF. Breadth was defined as annotated unique rearrangements over total unique productive rearrangements; depth was the summed frequency of those rearrangements. TCR breadth was compared between groups using two-sided Wilcoxon rank-sum tests. Here the immuneACCESS table is served through TCRdb, limited to in-frame sequences with V and J called. Missing clones are a known gap in these copies; in checked studies unresolved V genes cover under half, and the rest lacks a known reason. V, J and clone size derive from that table, while D and trimming were established from the DNA sequence. Within this sample are 300,000 to 500,000 clones, with roughly nine tenths of them counted one time only. In total, the top ten clones hold under 3.5% of the sample.

Recombination connected TRBV6-1 to TRBJ1-1; the D gene cannot be resolved reliably. The sample was peripheral blood, taken in a trial of Ad26.COV2.S vaccine versus placebo. The receptor was isolated from a person between 18 and 65 years old who received the Ad26.COV2.S COVID-19 vaccine or a placebo. The DNA reads as follows: TGTGCCAGCAGTGAAGGGGTCACTGAAGCTTTCTTT. Its protein product is CASSEGVTEAFF.